Below, one T cell receptor (beta chain) is given with its context. Assay used: immunoSEQ multiplex PCR; TCRdb lists only in-frame clones, some missing. Altogether 20,000 to 30,000 clones are present, 83% being singletons, with the ten largest covering almost 25%. This record comes from a study of blood T cell repertoires in COVID-19. Germline V lookup: CDR1 LGHNA, CDR2 YNFKEQ. This CDR3 region has 14 residues. J lost 4 bases, V lost 0 bases, and 0 bases had no gene match. The TCR originated in a human donor in a cohort sampled during active COVID-19. The chain uses TRBV4-2 and TRBJ1-2, with TRBD1 matching 9 bases. The specimen was peripheral blood. Written as DNA, the CDR3 is TGTGCCAGCAGCCAAGAACAGGGGGCCTATGGCTACACCTTC. It is translated as CASSQEQGAYGYTF.